The rows below give T cell receptor beta chains drawn from one sample of a study of graft-versus-host responses after intestinal transplantation. Method: immunoSEQ multiplex PCR; TCRdb's copy keeps in-frame clones and lacks some. The sample lists fewer than 100,000 clones, roughly 88% occurring once. Specimen: PBMCs, collected 255 days after intestinal transplant. These receptors originate from a human patient who received an intestinal transplant, so some T cells may come from the graft donor. Both conserved end residues are trimmed from each CDR3.

V: TRBV6-1
length: 12
J: TRBJ1-3
CDR3: ASTQGAGGNTIY

V: TRBV28
length: 10
J: TRBJ1-1
CDR3: ASSPGGTEAF

V: TRBV5-1
length: 14
J: TRBJ2-5
CDR3: ASSRTGQGHRETQY

V: TRBV7-2
length: 11
J: TRBJ1-2
CDR3: ASSLVANYGYT

V: TRBV6-1
length: 12
J: TRBJ2-7
CDR3: ASSEGPAEGEQY

V: TRBV11-2
length: 13
J: TRBJ2-2
CDR3: ASSLVKRNTGELF

V: TRBV5-1
length: 14
J: TRBJ2-5
CDR3: ASSLMDGGRAETQY

V: TRBV29-1
length: 14
J: TRBJ2-7
CDR3: SVGEGPGQGLNEQY

V: TRBV5-6
length: 9
J: TRBJ2-1
CDR3: ASSLEGEQF

V: TRBV5-1
length: 12
J: TRBJ2-1
CDR3: ASSTDPAGNEQF

V: TRBV5-4
length: 12
J: TRBJ1-3
CDR3: ASSLEGPGNTIY

V: TRBV7-9
length: 13
J: TRBJ2-3
CDR3: ASSLFSGGTDTQY

V: TRBV5-1
length: 13
J: TRBJ2-3
CDR3: ASSRTAIFTDTQY

V: TRBV28
length: 12
J: TRBJ1-5
CDR3: ASSSSGGGLPQH

V: TRBV6-1
length: 12
J: TRBJ1-5
CDR3: ASSRTGGNQPQH

V: TRBV7-6
length: 18
J: TRBJ2-3
CDR3: ASSLARQRLAGASTDTQY

V: TRBV5-1
length: 14
J: TRBJ1-1
CDR3: ASSFGSRGGGTEAF

V: TRBV11-3
length: 11
J: TRBJ1-1
CDR3: ASSFNSGTEAF

V: TRBV15
length: 13
J: TRBJ2-1
CDR3: ATSREYRLSDEQF

V: TRBV5-5
length: 13
J: TRBJ2-5
CDR3: ASSLTGGIGETQY

V: TRBV27
length: 14
J: TRBJ2-1
CDR3: ASSLLTGGFYNEQF

V: TRBV28
length: 15
J: TRBJ2-2
CDR3: ASSFRTSGSGVGELF

V: TRBV6-1
length: 10
J: TRBJ1-2
CDR3: ASKTLHYGYT

V: TRBV7-9
length: 9
J: TRBJ2-5
CDR3: ASTGGETQY

V: TRBV5-1
length: 14
J: TRBJ1-1
CDR3: ASGMGAGGRNTEAF

V: TRBV5-1
length: 15
J: TRBJ2-1
CDR3: ASSLMLLAGGQGEQF

V: TRBV27
length: 12
J: TRBJ1-1
CDR3: ASRRLVMNTEAF

V: TRBV2
length: 13
J: TRBJ1-3
CDR3: ASSEAGTSGNTIY

V: TRBV5-1
length: 11
J: TRBJ1-1
CDR3: ASSLAANTEAF

V: TRBV2
length: 13
J: TRBJ2-1
CDR3: ASIRLAGAYNEQF

V: TRBV28
length: 9
J: TRBJ1-6
CDR3: ASSFSGPLH

V: TRBV28
length: 13
J: TRBJ1-5
CDR3: ASSIQGAGNQPQH

V: TRBV6-5
length: 14
J: TRBJ2-3
CDR3: ASSYSLAGVTDTQY

V: TRBV28
length: 12
J: TRBJ1-2
CDR3: ASTPGGDSYGYT

V: TRBV6-5
length: 13
J: TRBJ1-2
CDR3: ASSYSTGFGDGYT

V: TRBV11-1
length: 13
J: TRBJ2-1
CDR3: ASSVTTGAYNEQF

V: TRBV5-5
length: 11
J: TRBJ2-1
CDR3: ASSLGLYDEQF

V: TRBV13
length: 12
J: TRBJ2-7
CDR3: ASSLRDASLEQY

V: TRBV4-1
length: 13
J: TRBJ2-7
CDR3: ASSSGRGSSYEQY

V: TRBV10-3
length: 13
J: TRBJ2-3
CDR3: AISDPGDATDTQY

V: TRBV9
length: 12
J: TRBJ1-1
CDR3: ASSEVPSSTEAF

V: TRBV5-1
length: 10
J: TRBJ2-5
CDR3: ASSFGQETQY

V: TRBV9
length: 14
J: TRBJ2-1
CDR3: ASPGTSGGSYNEQF

V: TRBV19
length: 12
J: TRBJ1-1
CDR3: ASSRLGQGTEAF

V: TRBV7-6
length: 14
J: TRBJ1-4
CDR3: ASSLEIGGINEKLF

V: TRBV20-1
length: 9
J: TRBJ2-3
CDR3: SAKRGPSQY

V: TRBV27
length: 11
J: TRBJ1-4
CDR3: ASRDSYNEKLF

V: TRBV27
length: 13
J: TRBJ1-1
CDR3: ASSSTGLLESEAF

V: TRBV28
length: 12
J: TRBJ2-1
CDR3: ASSLSGTDNEQF

V: TRBV6-1
length: 11
J: TRBJ2-1
CDR3: ASSGPGGNEQF

V: TRBV10-1
length: 15
J: TRBJ2-1
CDR3: ASSPVEWLAAGNEQF

V: TRBV2
length: 13
J: TRBJ2-3
CDR3: ASRGQVFSTDTQY

V: TRBV5-1
length: 12
J: TRBJ2-7
CDR3: ASSLTGQGLEQY

V: TRBV7-8
length: 17
J: TRBJ2-6
CDR3: ASSLDPTGELSGANVLT